The rows below give T cell receptor beta chains drawn from one sample of a study of shared clonotypes between healthy human individuals. Only in-frame clones appear in the TCRdb table, and some are missing; sequencing was by immunoSEQ multiplex PCR. In the table there are a few million clones, over 85% of which are singletons. The sample comprised naive CD4+ T cells sorted from blood. The receptors were gathered from a man aged 18-30 years in good health. The CDR3 runs from the conserved cysteine through the conserved F or W. A D gene is named only where the DNA matches it firmly. The size of a clone is reported for some rows only, either as once, few or many, or as a class for expanded clones.

length	size	V	D	J	DNA	CDR3
14	.	TRBV30	TRBD1	TRBJ1-2	TGTGCCTGGAGAGCCCCGCCAGGGGGCTATGGCTACACCTTC	CAWRAPPGGYGYTF
16	.	TRBV5-5	.	TRBJ1-3	TGTGCCAGCAGCTTTCAGGGTGGGAACTCTGGAAACACCATATATTTT	CASSFQGGNSGNTIYF
15	.	TRBV27	.	TRBJ1-2	TGTGCCAGCACTTCTATCTTAGGAAACGTTTATGGCTACACCTTC	CASTSILGNVYGYTF
15	.	TRBV14	.	TRBJ1-3	TGTGCCAGCAGCCAAGATCTGGGGTCAGGAAACACCATATATTTT	CASSQDLGSGNTIYF
12	few	TRBV19	.	TRBJ1-1	TGTGCCAGTAGTTCCCTCGCGGGGGAAGCTTTCTTT	CASSSLAGEAFF
13	.	TRBV11-2	.	TRBJ1-2	TGTGCCAGCAGTTCCCCGGGCGGCTATGGCTACACCTTC	CASSSPGGYGYTF
13	.	TRBV5-1	TRBD2	TRBJ2-7	TGCGCCAGCAGGGCGGGGGGCGTCTACGAGCAGTACTTC	CASRAGGVYEQYF
16	few	TRBV18	.	TRBJ2-2	TGTGCCAGCTCACCACGGGTGGCCCCCGGACCCGGGGAGCTGTTTTTT	CASSPRVAPGPGELFF
15	once	TRBV2	.	TRBJ1-3	TGTGCCAGCAGCAAAGCGGAGGGATCCGGAAACACCATATATTTT	CASSKAEGSGNTIYF
15	.	TRBV6-5	TRBD1	TRBJ1-1	TGTGCCAGCAGTAGCGGGACAGTGGGCCCGGATGAAGCTTTCTTT	CASSSGTVGPDEAFF
15	.	TRBV25-1	.	TRBJ2-5	TGTGCCAGCAGCGAGGACAGTCCCTTTATCGCGACCCAGTACTTC	CASSEDSPFIATQYF
20	once	TRBV5-4	TRBD2	TRBJ2-3	TGTGCCAGCAGGCACCGACTAGCGGGAATTATAAGCTCGGGGGAGGATACGCAGTATTTT	CASRHRLAGIISSGEDTQYF
15	.	TRBV9	TRBD1	TRBJ2-2	TGTGCCAGCAGCACAGGGGGGCATAACACCGGGGAGCTGTTTTTT	CASSTGGHNTGELFF
14	.	TRBV6-6	.	TRBJ2-1	TGTGCCAGCACCCCCCCGGGGTTCTACAATGAGCAGTTCTTC	CASTPPGFYNEQFF
15	.	TRBV27	TRBD2	TRBJ2-5	TGTGCCAGCAGTTTAATGGCTAGCGGACAAGAGACCCAGTACTTC	CASSLMASGQETQYF
15	.	TRBV11-2	.	TRBJ1-4	TGTGCCAGCAGCTTAGCCCCAAGAGGGGAGGGGAAACTGTTTTTT	CASSLAPRGEGKLFF
14	once	TRBV10-1	.	TRBJ2-7	TGCGCCAGCAGTGACTCGATATTCAGACAAGAGCAGTACTTC	CASSDSIFRQEQYF
14	.	TRBV30	.	TRBJ2-7	TGTGCCTGGAGTGCGCTGGACAGTATCTACGAGCAGTACTTC	CAWSALDSIYEQYF
17	.	TRBV4-1	.	TRBJ2-2	TGCGCCAGCAGCCAAGAAGGGGCAGGAGAACTCACCGGGGAGCTGTTTTTT	CASSQEGAGELTGELFF
19	.	TRBV19	TRBD1	TRBJ1-3	TGTGCCAGTAGTACAACCGGGACAGGGGCATTCTTCTCTGGAAACACCATATATTTT	CASSTTGTGAFFSGNTIYF
16	.	TRBV4-3	.	TRBJ1-2	TGCGCCAGCAGCCAAGACGTAGCAGGGTGGGACTATGGCTACACCTTC	CASSQDVAGWDYGYTF
15	.	TRBV5-5	.	TRBJ2-7	TGTGCCAGCAGCTTTTCACTCTCGGGCAACTACGAGCAGTACTTC	CASSFSLSGNYEQYF
15	.	TRBV5-1	.	TRBJ2-1	TGCGCCAGCAGCTTGAACCCAAGCTCCTACAATGAGCAGTTCTTC	CASSLNPSSYNEQFF
15	once	TRBV7-2	TRBD2	TRBJ2-3	TGTGCCAGCAGCTCCTCCGGGACTAGAGTGGATACGCAGTATTTT	CASSSSGTRVDTQYF
16	once	TRBV23-1	TRBD1	TRBJ2-2	TGCGCCAGCAGTCATGAAGGGACAGGGGGTACCGGGGAGCTGTTTTTT	CASSHEGTGGTGELFF
15	.	TRBV30	.	TRBJ2-2	TGTGCCTGGAGTATGGCAGGGACGAACACCGGGGAGCTGTTTTTT	CAWSMAGTNTGELFF
14	.	TRBV27	.	TRBJ1-1	TGTGCCAGCAGTTTATCGGGGGTCAACACTGAAGCTTTCTTT	CASSLSGVNTEAFF
15	.	TRBV9	.	TRBJ2-7	TGTGCCAGCAGCGTATCTGGAGCCAACTCCTACGAGCAGTACTTC	CASSVSGANSYEQYF
16	.	TRBV9	.	TRBJ2-3	TGTGCCAGCAGCGTCGGGGCGGGTGGGAGCACAGATACGCAGTATTTT	CASSVGAGGSTDTQYF
16	.	TRBV18	.	TRBJ1-5	TGTGCCAGCTCAGCTCTGACAGGCAGTTTTAATCAGCCCCAGCATTTT	CASSALTGSFNQPQHF
12	once	TRBV30	.	TRBJ2-1	TGTGCCTGGAGTCGAGAATACAATGAGCAGTTCTTC	CAWSREYNEQFF
17	.	TRBV7-9	.	TRBJ1-2	TGTGCCAGCAGCCCCGGGGGGGGGAGAGTGAGGAACTATGGCTACACCTTC	CASSPGGGRVRNYGYTF
15	.	TRBV9	TRBD2	TRBJ2-3	TGTGCCAGCAGCTTTAGCGGGAGAGACACAGATACGCAGTATTTT	CASSFSGRDTDTQYF
16	.	TRBV2	TRBD2	TRBJ2-1	TGTGCCAGCAGGATCGGACTAGCGGGGGGGCAGAATGAGCAGTTCTTC	CASRIGLAGGQNEQFF
14	.	TRBV10-2	TRBD2	TRBJ2-5	TGCGCCAGCAGGTTGGGACTAGCATCGGAGACCCAGTACTTC	CASRLGLASETQYF